The rows below give T cell receptor beta chains drawn from one sample of a study of PD-1 blockade in classical Hodgkin lymphoma. Assay used: immunoSEQ multiplex PCR; TCRdb lists only in-frame clones, some missing. The profile shows about 28,000 clones, over 75% of them singletons. The sample in question was peripheral blood mononuclear cells (PBMCs), obtained before the fourth cycle of nivolumab. These receptors were collected from a human donor with classical Hodgkin lymphoma. The CDR3 runs from the conserved cysteine through the conserved F or W. The D gene is left open where the match is weak.

d_call | j_call | v_call | cdr3_aa
NA | TRBJ2-5 | TRBV6-1 | CASRPGETQYF
NA | TRBJ2-5 | TRBV10-3 | CAISEPLETQYF
TRBD2 | TRBJ2-7 | TRBV18 | CASSQGTSGTYEQYF
TRBD2 | TRBJ2-7 | TRBV6-5 | CASKLAGGVREQYF
TRBD1 | TRBJ1-1 | TRBV20-1 | CSAQGEAEAFF
NA | TRBJ1-2 | TRBV15 | CATSARTGSGYTF
NA | TRBJ2-6 | TRBV16 | CASSQSRNSGANVLTF
TRBD2 | TRBJ2-5 | TRBV19 | CASSIGGTSGQETQYF
TRBD1 | TRBJ2-5 | TRBV11-3 | CASSLGQGGTQYF
NA | TRBJ2-7 | TRBV18 | CASSRIQEASSYEQYF
TRBD2 | TRBJ2-7 | TRBV5-1 | CASREGLAASYEQYF
NA | TRBJ2-7 | TRBV28 | CASSGPSYEQYF
NA | TRBJ1-2 | TRBV27 | CASSRDSNYGYTF
NA | TRBJ2-7 | TRBV5-1 | CASSLEIEGGRQYF
TRBD2 | TRBJ2-5 | TRBV18 | CASSPTRLAEGETQYF
TRBD2 | TRBJ2-1 | TRBV4-2 | CASSQDSRGRADNEQFF
NA | TRBJ1-5 | TRBV18 | CASSPRPDSNQPQHF
NA | TRBJ2-1 | TRBV30 | CAWSVLGYTAPNEQFF
NA | TRBJ2-6 | TRBV19 | CASSIEGHSSGANVLTF
NA | TRBJ1-6 | TRBV6-1 | CASSEPQRLYNSPLHF
NA | TRBJ1-1 | TRBV5-1 | CASSLGSTEAFF
NA | TRBJ2-2 | TRBV5-4 | CASSSGTLNTGELFF
NA | TRBJ2-1 | TRBV30 | CAWSVGVGNEQFF
NA | TRBJ1-1 | TRBV5-5 | CASSLGGQYRQAFF
NA | TRBJ1-2 | TRBV6-1 | CANRDPGSGYTF
TRBD1 | TRBJ2-3 | TRBV5-1 | CASSQDRGTRDTQYF
TRBD1 | TRBJ1-2 | TRBV2 | CASTGQGGYGYTF
TRBD2 | TRBJ2-3 | TRBV27 | CASTPLAGGSTDTQYF
NA | TRBJ1-3 | TRBV11-3 | CASSRGADPGNTIYF
TRBD1 | TRBJ2-1 | TRBV6-1 | CASSTGTAGLNEQFF
TRBD2 | TRBJ2-5 | TRBV6-1 | CASSEGLAAQETQYF
TRBD2 | TRBJ2-2 | TRBV5-4 | CASSLRLAGDIGELFF
NA | TRBJ2-7 | TRBV5-8 | CARRYVRSEQYF
NA | TRBJ1-4 | TRBV28 | CASSPSGPSEKLFF
NA | TRBJ1-2 | TRBV5-1 | CASSLEDYGYTF
TRBD1 | TRBJ1-5 | TRBV2 | CASSEIGQVLNQPQHF
NA | TRBJ1-5 | TRBV2 | CASGQPNQPQRF
NA | TRBJ1-2 | TRBV6-1 | CASRGSGYGYTF
NA | TRBJ1-2 | TRBV19 | CASRTSGSFYGYTF
NA | TRBJ2-4 | TRBV6-6 | CASSYVAPKNIQYF
TRBD2 | TRBJ2-7 | TRBV7-2 | CASSLAGRVHEQYF
NA | TRBJ1-2 | TRBV29-1 | CSVAGRGLGVYTF
TRBD1 | TRBJ1-5 | TRBV28 | CASSLQGDNQPQHF
NA | TRBJ1-3 | TRBV19 | CASSTNSGNTIYF